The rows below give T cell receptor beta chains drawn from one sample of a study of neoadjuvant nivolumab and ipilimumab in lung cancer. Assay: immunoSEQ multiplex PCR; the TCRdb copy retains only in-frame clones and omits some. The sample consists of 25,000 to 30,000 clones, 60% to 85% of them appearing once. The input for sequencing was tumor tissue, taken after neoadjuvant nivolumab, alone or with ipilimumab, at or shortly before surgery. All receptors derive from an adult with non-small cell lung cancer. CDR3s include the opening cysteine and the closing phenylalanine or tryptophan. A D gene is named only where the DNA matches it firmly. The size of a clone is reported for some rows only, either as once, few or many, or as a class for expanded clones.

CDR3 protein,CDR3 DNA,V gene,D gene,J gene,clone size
CASSWGAGANVLTF,TGCGCCAGCAGCTGGGGGGCTGGGGCCAACGTCCTGACTTTC,TRBV5-1,.,TRBJ2-6,.
CASRSAGQGYGYTF,TGTGCCAGCAGGTCCGCAGGGCAGGGGTATGGCTACACCTTC,TRBV27,.,TRBJ1-2,medium-sized
CASRYWDRDNSPLHF,TGTGCCAGCAGGTACTGGGACAGGGATAATTCACCCCTCCACTTT,TRBV4-2,TRBD1,TRBJ1-6,.
CASSLYGGPSYEQYF,TGTGCCAGCAGCTTATACGGGGGGCCTTCCTACGAGCAGTACTTC,TRBV7-9,.,TRBJ2-7,.
CASSSLGSTTNEKLFF,TGTGCCAGCAGCTCCCTCGGGAGCACAACTAATGAAAAACTGTTTTTT,TRBV11-2,.,TRBJ1-4,.
CASSERYKGARQPQHF,TGTGCCAGCAGTGAACGGTATAAGGGGGCTCGACAGCCCCAGCATTTT,TRBV6-1,TRBD1,TRBJ1-5,.
CAWSSTKRSRDTQYF,TGTGCCTGGAGTTCAACAAAACGAAGTAGAGATACGCAGTATTTT,TRBV30,.,TRBJ2-3,.
CASSPAAGRRADTQYF,TGTGCCAGCTCACCGGCGGCGGGGAGGCGCGCAGATACGCAGTATTTT,TRBV18,.,TRBJ2-3,.
CASSLVGDYGYTF,TGTGCCAGCAGCTTAGTCGGGGACTATGGCTACACCTTC,TRBV11-2,.,TRBJ1-2,few
CASSQREGAYGYTF,TGCGCCAGCAGCCAAAGGGAGGGAGCCTATGGCTACACCTTC,TRBV4-3,.,TRBJ1-2,.
CASRPLSGTSSYNSPLHF,TGTGCCAGCAGACCCCTCTCAGGGACGAGCTCCTATAATTCACCCCTCCACTTT,TRBV5-5,.,TRBJ1-6,.
CASSPKLAGGRDEQFF,TGTGCCAGCTCACCAAAACTAGCGGGGGGGCGAGATGAGCAGTTCTTC,TRBV18,TRBD2,TRBJ2-1,.
CASSLMGQYQETQYF,TGTGCCAGCAGCTTAATGGGACAGTACCAAGAGACCCAGTACTTC,TRBV7-2,TRBD1,TRBJ2-5,.
CASSLVANQPQHF,TGTGCCAGCAGCTTAGTAGCTAATCAGCCCCAGCATTTT,TRBV11-1,.,TRBJ1-5,.
CASGLAGGPGNEQFF,TGCGCCAGCGGCCTAGCGGGGGGGCCCGGCAATGAGCAGTTCTTC,TRBV5-1,TRBD2,TRBJ2-1,.
CAWKFRARDTGELFF,TGTGCCTGGAAGTTCCGGGCCAGGGATACCGGGGAGCTGTTTTTT,TRBV30,.,TRBJ2-2,.
CASSLSMALNEQFF,TGTGCCAGCAGCTTAAGTATGGCGCTAAATGAGCAGTTCTTC,TRBV7-9,.,TRBJ2-1,.
CASSFSDRGAGELFF,TGTGCCAGCAGCTTCTCCGACAGAGGAGCCGGGGAGCTGTTTTTT,TRBV11-3,.,TRBJ2-2,.
CASSRKYRVHTDTQYF,TGCGCCAGCAGCCGCAAATACAGGGTCCACACAGATACGCAGTATTTT,TRBV4-1,.,TRBJ2-3,.
CASSQDTYNGYTF,TGTGCCAGCAGCCAAGATACATATAATGGCTACACCTTC,TRBV4-2,.,TRBJ1-2,.
CASSRTDGYGYTF,TGTGCCAGCAGTAGGACAGATGGCTATGGCTACACCTTC,TRBV6-6,.,TRBJ1-2,.
CASSTEGNSPLHF,TGTGCCAGCAGCACTGAGGGGAATTCACCCCTCCACTTT,TRBV7-8,.,TRBJ1-6,few
CASSWGRDGYGYTF,TGTGCCAGCAGCTGGGGGCGGGACGGCTATGGCTACACCTTC,TRBV5-6,.,TRBJ1-2,.
CASSHIGTGDGYTF,TGTGCCAGCAGCCATATCGGGACAGGGGACGGCTACACCTTC,TRBV7-9,TRBD1,TRBJ1-2,few
CASSVEGRGLNEQFF,TGTGCCAGCAGCGTAGAAGGCAGGGGGCTGAATGAGCAGTTCTTC,TRBV9,TRBD1,TRBJ2-1,.
CASSLDQTSTDTQYF,TGTGCCAGCAGCTTAGACCAGACTAGCACAGATACGCAGTATTTT,TRBV7-9,.,TRBJ2-3,.
CASSEDWGNYEQYF,TGTGCCAGCAGTGAAGACTGGGGTAACTACGAGCAGTACTTC,TRBV6-5,.,TRBJ2-7,.
CASSQGENTEAFF,TGTGCCAGCAGTCAGGGGGAAAACACTGAAGCTTTCTTT,TRBV2,TRBD1,TRBJ1-1,once
CASSLGGGEQYF,TGTGCCAGCAGCTTGGGGGGGGGCGAGCAGTACTTC,TRBV5-4,TRBD2,TRBJ2-7,.
CASTSLALSYEQYF,TGTGCCAGCACCTCGTTGGCCCTCTCCTACGAGCAGTACTTC,TRBV5-6,.,TRBJ2-7,.